What follows are 29 T cell receptor beta chains derived from one specimen sequenced in a study of OX40 agonist ivuxolimab in advanced cancers. Data came from immunoSEQ multiplex PCR; TCRdb stores just in-frame clones and leaves some out. The table includes 14,000 to 15,000 clones, 70% to 75% detected once. Material: CD4+ or CD8+ T cells sorted from blood, obtained in a trial of the OX40 agonist ivuxolimab. Receptors were obtained from an adult with an advanced solid tumor such as melanoma, head and neck, liver or kidney cancer.

This chain uses TRBV5-8 with TRBJ1-2; TRBD1 might be the D (5 bases). Germline V gives CDR1 SGHTS, CDR2 YDEGEE. V was shortened by 7 bases and J by 0 bases, with 22 bases between the two germline ends. This CDR3 spans 17 amino acids. The CDR3, as DNA: TGTGCCAGCGCTAGGAGATGGGCAGGGAATACTAACTATGGCTACACCTTC. It yields the protein CASARRWAGNTNYGYTF.

The genes are TRBV5-1 and TRBJ2-7; 7 nucleotides align to TRBD2. The V gene end was trimmed by 1 base and the J gene end by 7 bases; junction bases not matched to a gene: 11. CDR1 SGHRS and CDR2 YFSETQ come from the germline V gene. This CDR3 has 15 residues. This CDR3 is CASSLYSGSPMEQYF. CDR3 sequence (DNA): TGCGCCAGCAGCTTGTATAGCGGGTCGCCGATGGAGCAGTACTTC.

The V and J genes are TRBV4-1 and TRBJ2-3, with 8 bases identical to TRBD1. Germline V gene lookup returns CDR1 MGHRA and CDR2 YSYEKL. The J segment lost 5 bases and the V segment lost 6 bases, leaving 13 bases of the junction unmatched. This CDR3 has 16 amino acids. CDR3 in DNA: TGCGCCAGCAGTCTATCCAGGGGGCCGCCAGAAGATACGCAGTATTTT. The encoded protein is CASSLSRGPPEDTQYF.

This chain links TRBV9 with TRBJ2-7; TRBD2 agrees at 10 bases. The junction had 4 bases not matched to a gene; V was cut back by 1 base and J by 3 bases. This CDR3 has 15 amino acids. In germline, CDR1 is SGDLS, CDR2 YYNGEE. Here the CDR3 reads CASSVLAGESYEQYF. In DNA form, the CDR3 reads TGTGCCAGCAGCGTACTAGCGGGAGAAAGCTACGAGCAGTACTTC.

The chain couples TRBV9 to TRBJ2-3; D is perhaps TRBD1 or TRBD2 (5 bases each). Germline V gene lookup returns CDR1 SGDLS and CDR2 YYNGEE. V was shortened by 7 bases and J by 0 bases, with 12 bases between the two germline ends. The CDR3 is made up of 14 amino acids. DNA of the CDR3: TGTGCCAGCTCACTAGGGGAGAGCACAGATACGCAGTATTTT. Its protein is CASSLGESTDTQYF.

This clone was recorded a few times. The chain combines TRBV7-2 with TRBJ2-3; TRBD2 matches at 7 bases. Germline V CDR1 and CDR2: SGHTA, FQGNSA. V gave up 1 base and J gave up 7 bases; unmatched junction bases: 17. CDR3 size: 18 residues. The CDR3 nucleotides are TGTGCCAGCAGCTTAGACCTGAAGACTAGCTCCGACGTGTATACGCAGTATTTT. Its protein product is CASSLDLKTSSDVYTQYF.

The chain combines TRBV11-2 with TRBJ1-1; no definite D call. The germline V gene encodes CDR1 SGHAT and CDR2 FQNNGV. The CDR3 sequence is 14 residues long. V was cut by 3 bases and J by 8 bases, with 16 bases left in between. The CDR3 nucleotides read TGTGCCAGCAGCTTTGGGATTGGAGTGCGAGAAGCTTTCTTT. Translating gives CASSFGIGVREAFF.

The chain recombines TRBV27 with TRBJ2-3; TRBD2 agrees at 7 bases. With V trimmed by 3 bases and J by 0 bases, 3 bases remained unmatched. The CDR3 is 15 amino acids. Germline V gene data show CDR1 as MNHEY and CDR2 as SMNVEV (reference sequence). The CDR3 loop is CASSFERGSTDTQYF. DNA of the CDR3: TGTGCCAGCAGTTTTGAGCGGGGTAGCACAGATACGCAGTATTTT.

The V call is TRBV7-8, the J call TRBJ1-5, with unresolved D. The CDR3 is 15 residues long. CDR1 is SGHVS, CDR2 FQNEAQ, per germline. V lost 5 bases, J lost 0 bases, and 11 bases lay in between. CDR3 nucleotides: TGTGCCAGCAGCCCGTTGCCGTATAGCAATCAGCCCCAGCATTTT. This translates into CASSPLPYSNQPQHF.

Notes on this clone: This may stem from a read error, because a much larger clone lies one nucleotide away. Here the CDR3 reads CASSYSTSGNTDTQYF. The CDR3 DNA reads TGTGCCAGCAGTTACTCGACTAGCGGGAATACAGATACGCAGTATTTT. V is TRBV6-5 and J is TRBJ2-3; 11 bases are a match to TRBD2. Trimming removed 0 bases from V and 3 bases from J; junction bases left unmatched: 2. Germline values: CDR1 MNHEY, CDR2 SVGAGI. The CDR3 has 16 residues.

To note about this clone: An end of the junction differs from the germline gene, which may be a read error. The gene calls are TRBV13 and TRBJ2-6; no clear D. Germline V CDR1 and CDR2: PRHDT, FYEKMQ (reference sequence). The CDR3 length is 17 residues. In DNA, the CDR3 is TGTGCCAGCAGCTGTAAACTGAGTACAAAGTCGGGCCAACGTCCTGACTTC. Its protein is CASSCKLSTKSGQRPDF.

This chain joins TRBV6-5 and TRBJ1-1, with D perhaps matching TRBD1 (6 bases). The CDR3 has 15 amino acids. Germline CDR1 MNHEY, CDR2 SVGAGI. V was cut by 4 bases and J by 3 bases, with 15 bases left in between. The CDR3, as DNA: TGTGCCAGCAGTTTGCAGGGGTCTCTTCACACTGAAGCTTTCTTT. It codes for CASSLQGSLHTEAFF.

By frequency in the sample, this clone is medium-sized. The rearrangement joins TRBV6-4 to TRBJ2-3; D may be TRBD2 (6 bases). Deletions cut 3 bases from V and 3 bases from J, with 10 bases between. Germline V gene data show CDR1 as MRHNA and CDR2 as SNTAGT. This CDR3 comprises 14 residues. The CDR3 is CASSETGETDTQYF. Here the CDR3 DNA reads TGTGCCAGCAGTGAAACGGGAGAAACAGATACGCAGTATTTT.

This clone rates as medium-sized. The chain combines TRBV21-1 with TRBJ2-2; no check of the table's D call, TRBD1, against the DNA was made. TRBV21-1 counts as a pseudogene. This CDR3 is 16 amino acids long. Here the CDR3 reads CASSNINQVDTGELFF. The CDR3 nucleotides are TGTGCCAGCAGCAACATCAACCAGGTCGACACCGGGGAGCTGTTTTTT.

This sequence joins TRBV9 and TRBJ1-2; 10 bases are a match to TRBD1. Germline V CDR1 and CDR2: SGDLS, YYNGEE. This CDR3 has 19 amino acids. The junction had 15 bases not matched to a gene; V was cut back by 0 bases and J by 4 bases. CDR3 amino acids: CASSVVGPDRGDRSYGYTF. Written as DNA, the CDR3 is TGTGCCAGCAGCGTAGTAGGACCGGACAGGGGGGACCGAAGCTATGGCTACACCTTC.

Within the sample, this clone is medium-sized. This chain links TRBV4-1 with TRBJ2-1; 8 bases align to TRBD2. V trimming: 4 bases; J trimming: 10 bases; junction bases outside the gene matches: 12. Per the germline V gene, CDR1 is MGHRA and CDR2 is YSYEKL. This CDR3 is 15 amino acids long. As DNA, the CDR3 is TGCGCCAGCAGCCCATTCCCGGGACTAGTAGAGGAGCAGTTCTTC. This codes for CASSPFPGLVEEQFF.

V is TRBV4-2 and J is TRBJ2-7, with 10 nucleotides matching TRBD2. Germline V gives CDR1 LGHNA, CDR2 YNFKEQ. Germline trimming cut 0 bases from V and 4 bases from J; bases unmatched to any gene: 3. The CDR3 is made up of 15 amino acids. The CDR3 loop reads CASSQDSSGRYEQYF. The CDR3, as DNA: TGTGCCAGCAGCCAAGATTCTAGCGGGAGATACGAGCAGTACTTC.

The chain carries TRBV6-6 and TRBJ2-5; TRBD2 matches 7 bases. CDR1 and CDR2 (germline): MNHNY, SVGAGI (reference sequence). The CDR3 has 15 amino acids. V lost 5 bases to trimming and J lost 2 bases; unmatched junction nucleotides: 8. CDR3 residues: CASSRPRDYQETQYF. CDR3 coding DNA: TGTGCCAGCAGTCGCCCCCGGGACTATCAAGAGACCCAGTACTTC.

The V and J genes are TRBV6-5 and TRBJ2-7; D uncertain. The CDR3 runs to 13 residues. Germline-derived CDR1 and CDR2 are MNHEY and SVGAGI. The germline V and J ends were trimmed by 6 bases and 2 bases, with 11 bases remaining between them. The DNA of the CDR3 is TGTGCCAGCAGCGAGTGGAGCGCCTACGAGCAGTACTTC. Translated: CASSEWSAYEQYF.

This clone was counted only a few times. This chain's CDR3 is CASSYLPLGQFEQYF. In DNA form, the CDR3 reads TGTGCCAGCAGTTACCTCCCCCTCGGACAGTTCGAGCAGTACTTC. This chain uses TRBV6-5 with TRBJ2-7, with a weak D call TRBD1 (6 bases). Germline V gene lookup returns CDR1 MNHEY and CDR2 SVGAGI. The CDR3 is made up of 15 amino acids. V lost 2 bases and J 6 bases, leaving 17 bases between the germline ends.

This chain connects TRBV2 to TRBJ2-1; TRBD2 aligns across 8 bases. This CDR3 spans 15 amino acids. CDR1 and CDR2 (germline): SNHLY, FYNNEI. V trimming: 11 bases; J trimming: 0 bases; junction bases outside the gene matches: 9. The CDR3 nucleotides read TGTGCCGGGAACGACGGGACTAGCTCCTACAATGAGCAGTTCTTC. It codes for CAGNDGTSSYNEQFF.

V and J are TRBV6-1 and TRBJ2-7, with D maybe TRBD2 (5 bases). The V gene's germline CDR1 is MNHNS and CDR2 SASEGT. This CDR3 comprises 14 residues. V lost 4 bases to trimming and J lost 0 bases, with 10 bases between them. The CDR3 sequence: CASSALGSSYEQYF. CDR3 in DNA: TGTGCCAGCAGTGCCCTAGGGAGCTCCTACGAGCAGTACTTC.

The chain couples TRBV2 to TRBJ2-5, with 11 bases fitting TRBD2. The CDR3 length is 19 residues. Germline V gene sequence: CDR1 SNHLY, CDR2 FYNNEI. V lost 1 base to trimming and J lost 3 bases; unmatched junction nucleotides: 13. The CDR3 sequence: CASSEGLAGGVGPEETQYF. The CDR3 nucleotides read TGTGCCAGCAGTGAAGGGCTAGCGGGAGGTGTCGGACCTGAAGAGACCCAGTACTTC.

The genes are TRBV29-1 and TRBJ1-2; no reliable D call. V was cut by 1 base and J by 4 bases, with 4 bases left in between. The germline V gene encodes CDR1 SQVTM and CDR2 ANQGSEA. This CDR3 is built from 11 residues. The CDR3 loop reads CSVEGTYGYTF. In nucleotides, the CDR3 is TGCAGCGTTGAAGGTACCTATGGCTACACCTTC.

The V and J genes are TRBV21-1 and TRBJ2-7; the DNA was not compared with TRBD1, the D call given in the table. TRBV21-1 is listed as a pseudogene. The CDR3 spans 12 residues. The CDR3 loop reads CASTQGSYEQYF. The CDR3 DNA sequence: TGTGCCAGCACCCAGGGATCCTACGAGCAGTACTTC.

The V gene is TRBV11-3, the J gene TRBJ2-3; the match to TRBD2 covers 13 bases. Germline V lookup: CDR1 SGHNT, CDR2 YENEEA. Unmatched junction bases numbered 4, after V lost 5 bases and J lost 2 bases. The CDR3 is 16 residues long. The CDR3 region is CASSPGTSGITDTQYF. CDR3 nucleotides: TGTGCCAGCAGCCCCGGGACTAGCGGGATCACAGATACGCAGTATTTT.

This clone was found a few times. One junction end does not reproduce the germline sequence, and a read error may be involved. The DNA for the CDR3 is TGTGCCAGCAGCTTAGTCTACTTTCTCTTC. Translation: CASSLVYFLF. The J gene is TRBJ2-1, the V gene TRBV7-7; D call uncertain. The germline V gene encodes CDR1 SSHAT and CDR2 FNYEAQ (reference sequence). The CDR3 is 10 amino acids.

A few counts support this clone. The V gene is TRBV7-7, the J gene TRBJ2-2; 10 bases are a match to TRBD2. V lost 4 bases and J lost 1; bases outside the gene matches: 6. The CDR3 has 17 residues. Germline-derived CDR1 and CDR2 are SSHAT and FNYEAQ (reference sequence). The CDR3 spells CASSSRTSGKNTGELFF. The CDR3 nucleotides read TGTGCCAGCAGCTCTCGTACTAGCGGGAAGAACACCGGGGAGCTGTTTTTT.

This clone is medium-sized in the sample. The chain links TRBV30 to TRBJ2-4; the match to TRBD1 covers 8 bases. V lost 5 bases, J lost 1 base, and 10 bases stayed unmatched. CDR1 and CDR2 (germline): GTSNPN, SVGIG (reference sequence). The CDR3 consists of 16 residues. DNA of the CDR3: TGTGCCTGGTCAATCGGGACAGGCAGGGCCAAAAACATTCAGTACTTC. Protein: CAWSIGTGRAKNIQYF.